These 9 T cell receptor beta chains were sequenced from one sample in a study of T cell responses to AZD1222 COVID-19 vaccine. Profiling relied on immunoSEQ multiplex PCR, and the TCRdb table lists in-frame clones only, not all of them. The sample records approximately 120,000 clones, approximately 85% being singletons. The source material was peripheral blood, sampled 28 days after the second AZD1222 dose. The receptors here all came from an adult who received the AZD1222 COVID-19 vaccine.

The chain links TRBV5-1 to TRBJ1-5; no reliable D call. V was clipped by 0 bases and J by 4 bases, with 5 bases between them. The CDR3 is made up of 13 amino acids. CDR1 SGHRS and CDR2 YFSETQ come from the germline V gene. CDR3 protein: CASSLGENQPQHF. DNA of the CDR3: TGCGCCAGCAGCTTGGGAGAAAATCAGCCCCAGCATTTT.

The J gene is TRBJ1-2, the V gene TRBV5-1; the match to TRBD1 covers 12 bases. The trim removed 7 bases at V and 4 bases at J, leaving 5 bases unmatched. Germline CDR1 and CDR2: SGHRS and YFSETQ. There are 14 residues in the CDR3. CDR3 sequence (DNA): TGCGCCAGCGGCCGGGACAGGGGGCTCTATGGCTACACCTTC. It codes for CASGRDRGLYGYTF.

The chain has TRBV7-7 and TRBJ2-5; TRBD1 matches at 8 bases. Germline CDR1 reads SSHAT; CDR2 reads FNYEAQ (reference sequence). The CDR3 runs to 15 residues. V shed 2 bases and J 5 bases; nucleotides not matched to a gene: 7. CDR3: CASSLIGQGRETQYF. CDR3 bases: TGTGCCAGCAGCTTAATTGGACAGGGTCGCGAGACCCAGTACTTC.

The table lists this clone with a count of one. The chain couples TRBV19 to TRBJ1-5, with TRBD1 as a possible D gene (5 bases). The V and J ends lost 5 bases and 2 bases respectively, with 16 bases between them. Germline lookup yields CDR1 LNHDA and CDR2 SQIVND (reference sequence). The CDR3 has 16 residues. The CDR3 here is CASSPQRGIGNQPQHF. As DNA, the CDR3 is TGTGCCAGTAGTCCCCAGCGGGGGATTGGCAATCAGCCCCAGCATTTT.

The CDR3 here is CASAGDTPWNQPQHF. The CDR3 DNA reads TGTGCCAGTGCAGGGGACACCCCTTGGAATCAGCCCCAGCATTTT. This chain connects TRBV7-9 to TRBJ1-5, with D possibly being TRBD1 (6 bases). Trimming took 9 bases from V and 4 from J, leaving 19 bases between them. The CDR3 runs to 15 residues. In germline, CDR1 is SEHNR, CDR2 FQNEAQ (reference sequence).

The CDR3 sequence is CAIGTAKNIQYF. The CDR3 nucleotides read TGTGCCATCGGGACGGCCAAAAACATTCAGTACTTC. The V gene is TRBV10-3, the J gene TRBJ2-4; D is perhaps TRBD1 or TRBD2 (5 bases each). Germline V CDR1 and CDR2: ENHRY, SYGVKD. Deletions cut 8 bases from V and 1 base from J, with 6 bases between. This CDR3 has 12 residues.

The rearrangement uses TRBV12-2 and TRBJ2-5; the D call in the table, TRBD1, was not verified against the DNA. TRBV12-2 is a pseudogene locus. The CDR3 runs to 16 residues. The CDR3 loop reads CASRPQTPDTQETQYF. The CDR3 nucleotides are TGTGCAAGTCGCCCCCAAACCCCGGACACCCAAGAGACCCAGTACTTC.

J is TRBJ2-2 and V is TRBV9, with 10 bases fitting TRBD1. The V gene end was trimmed by 3 bases and the J gene end by 7 bases; junction bases not matched to a gene: 6. The CDR3 totals 15 residues. Germline CDR1 is SGDLS and CDR2 is YYNGEE. The CDR3 DNA is TGTGCCAGCAGCGGGAGGACAGGGGGTCACGGGGAGCTGTTTTTT. It codes for CASSGRTGGHGELFF.

The sample holds a few counts of this clone. The gene calls are TRBV2 and TRBJ1-2, with D possibly matching TRBD1 (6 bases). This CDR3 region has 14 residues. The germline V gene encodes CDR1 SNHLY and CDR2 FYNNEI. Trimming left V 3 bases short and J 6 bases short, with 14 bases between. CDR3 sequence (DNA): TGTGCCAGCAGTGAGTACGGGGGCCGAAATGGCTACACCTTC. Translation gives CASSEYGGRNGYTF.